Below, 32 T cell receptor beta chains from the same sample are listed, as sequenced in a study of OX40 agonist ivuxolimab in advanced cancers. The assay was immunoSEQ multiplex PCR, and TCRdb's table has in-frame clones only and misses some. Of 60,000 or so clones in the sample, roughly 84% were seen once. The input for sequencing was CD4+ or CD8+ T cells sorted from blood, taken in a trial of the OX40 agonist ivuxolimab. The receptors were gathered from an adult with an advanced solid tumor such as melanoma, head and neck, liver or kidney cancer.

V and J are TRBV27 and TRBJ2-2, with 9 bases aligning to TRBD2. CDR1 MNHEY and CDR2 SMNVEV come from the germline V gene (reference sequence). The trim removed 3 bases at V and 7 bases at J, leaving 6 bases unmatched. The CDR3 covers 15 residues. CDR3 protein: CASSFLAGVGGELFF. DNA of the CDR3: TGTGCCAGCAGTTTCTTAGCGGGAGTGGGCGGGGAGCTGTTTTTT.

V gene TRBV10-3 combines with J gene TRBJ2-4, with TRBD1 as a possible D gene (6 bases). This CDR3 has 13 amino acids. CDR1 ENHRY and CDR2 SYGVKD come from the germline V gene. The ends were cut back, 3 bases at V and 4 bases at J, with 7 bases in the middle. DNA of the CDR3: TGTGCCATCAGTGAACAGGGTAAAAACATTCAGTACTTC. Protein: CAISEQGKNIQYF.

This clone was detected a few times. The V call is TRBV11-2, the J call TRBJ1-3, with D unclear. Trimming left V 5 bases short and J 2 bases short, with 4 bases between. The germline gives CDR1 SGHAT, CDR2 FQNNGV. The CDR3 has 12 residues. As DNA, the CDR3 is TGTGCCAGCAGCCGGACTGGAAACACCATATATTTT. Translating gives CASSRTGNTIYF.

The V gene is TRBV5-6, the J gene TRBJ2-7; D tentatively reads TRBD1 or TRBD2 (5 bases each). Trimming took 5 bases from V and 3 from J, leaving 18 bases between them. CDR3 length: 15 amino acids. Germline V CDR1 and CDR2: SGHDT, YYEEEE. The CDR3 spells CASRPGLTEYYEQYF. The CDR3 DNA reads as TGTGCCAGCAGACCGGGGCTGACAGAATACTACGAGCAGTACTTC.

The gene calls are TRBV6-5 and TRBJ1-5; D may be TRBD1 (5 bases). CDR1 and CDR2 (germline): MNHEY, SVGAGI. Trimming pared 2 bases from V and 4 bases from J, leaving 9 bases between. This CDR3 is built from 14 residues. The CDR3 reads CASSYETENQPQHF. The DNA of the CDR3 is TGTGCCAGCAGTTACGAGACAGAGAATCAGCCCCAGCATTTT.

This chain uses TRBV6-1 with TRBJ1-3; no clear D. Trimming shortened V by 7 bases and J by 3 bases, and 16 bases separated the two germline ends. Germline values: CDR1 MNHNS, CDR2 SASEGT. This CDR3 has 15 residues. The DNA of the CDR3 is TGTGCCAGCAACCTCCAAGGCGGCGGTGGAAACACCATATATTTT. Residues: CASNLQGGGGNTIYF.

The V and J genes are TRBV2 and TRBJ2-5; 8 nucleotides match TRBD2. Near its end, the DNA agrees better with TRBJ2-7, so the J call may be wrong. CDR1 and CDR2 (germline): SNHLY, FYNNEI. The CDR3 length is 15 residues. CDR3: CASSEGAGAPYEQYF. As DNA, the CDR3 is TGTGCCAGCAGTGAAGGAGCGGGGGCGCCCTACGAGCAGTACTTC.

J is TRBJ1-3 and V is TRBV9; D is unresolved. The CDR3 has 16 residues. The V end was cut by 0 bases, the J end by 0 bases, with 10 bases between. The V gene's germline CDR1 is SGDLS and CDR2 YYNGEE. This CDR3 is CASSVGLGVSGNTIYF. In DNA, the CDR3 is TGTGCCAGCAGCGTAGGCTTAGGTGTCTCTGGAAACACCATATATTTT.

The chain couples TRBV5-4 to TRBJ2-2; D is unclear. Trimming removed 5 bases from V and 4 bases from J, with 15 bases in between. The CDR3 consists of 15 residues. Germline V lookup: CDR1 SGHNT, CDR2 YYREEE (reference sequence). Here the CDR3 reads CASRELRGGTGELFF. The CDR3 bases are TGTGCCAGCAGGGAGCTCCGTGGCGGCACCGGGGAGCTGTTTTTT.

This chain links TRBV27 with TRBJ2-3; D gene unclear. Trimming stripped 0 bases from V and 3 bases from J, with 7 bases between. Germline assignment: CDR1 MNHEY and CDR2 SMNVEV (reference sequence). The CDR3 spans 14 residues. CDR3 nucleotides: TGTGCCAGCAGTTTATCCCGCCCAACAGATACGCAGTATTTT. Translation: CASSLSRPTDTQYF.

The gene calls are TRBV7-3 and TRBJ1-1; D uncertain. In germline, CDR1 is SGHTA, CDR2 FQGTGA. CDR3 size: 13 residues. V lost 5 bases to trimming and J lost 1 base, with 8 bases between them. The CDR3 sequence: CASSQTPNTEAFF. The DNA for the CDR3 is TGTGCCAGCAGCCAGACACCGAACACTGAAGCTTTCTTT.

This chain links TRBV7-9 with TRBJ1-1; perhaps TRBD1 as D (5 bases). This CDR3 is 14 amino acids long. Germline CDR1 SEHNR, CDR2 FQNEAQ (reference sequence). V shed 10 bases and J shed 1 base, with 16 bases lying between them. The CDR3 nucleotides are TGTGCCATCGGACCGGGACTGAAGAACACTGAAGCTTTCTTT. This translates into CAIGPGLKNTEAFF.

The chain combines TRBV19 with TRBJ2-5; D perhaps matches TRBD1 (6 bases). The germline V and J ends were trimmed by 3 bases and 4 bases, with 15 bases remaining between them. Germline V gene data show CDR1 as LNHDA and CDR2 as SQIVND (reference sequence). The CDR3 totals 15 residues. The DNA of the CDR3 is TGTGCCAGTAGTATTGGGGCAGGGGATGGAGAGACCCAGTACTTC. This translates into CASSIGAGDGETQYF.

The CDR3 bases are TGCAGCACCGGGGTGGGGGCCCAAGCTTTCTTT. It yields the protein CSTGVGAQAFF. V is TRBV29-1 and J is TRBJ1-1, with a tentative D call TRBD1 (6 bases). Trimming pared 8 bases from V and 9 bases from J, leaving 16 bases between. From germline, CDR1 is SQVTM and CDR2 ANQGSEA. The length of the CDR3 is 11 residues.

The genes are TRBV9 and TRBJ2-7; unclear D gene. Trimming took 2 bases from V and 2 from J, leaving 14 bases between them. Germline V gene lookup returns CDR1 SGDLS and CDR2 YYNGEE. This CDR3 is built from 15 residues. The CDR3 DNA is TGTGCCAGCAGCGTCGACGCAGAACCCACCTACGAGCAGTACTTC. Translation: CASSVDAEPTYEQYF. Supplemented by reference TRBV9 and TRBJ2-7, the full variable domain reads DSGVTQTPKHLITATGQRVTLRCSPRSGDLSVYWYQQSLDQGLQFLIQYYNGEERAKGNILERFSAQQFPDLHSELNLSSLELGDSALYFCASSVDAEPTYEQYFGPGTRLTVT.

The CDR3 reads CASSVYRGQNNEQFF. The DNA of the CDR3 is TGTGCCAGCAGTGTGTACAGGGGGCAAAACAATGAGCAGTTCTTC. The chain couples TRBV6-1 to TRBJ2-1, with 9 bases identical to TRBD1. Germline V gives CDR1 MNHNS, CDR2 SASEGT. The junction had 6 bases not matched to a gene; V was cut back by 4 bases and J by 5 bases. The CDR3 runs 15 residues.

J is TRBJ2-7 and V is TRBV19; tentatively, D is TRBD1 or TRBD2 (5 bases each). Germline CDR1 reads LNHDA; CDR2 reads SQIVND (reference sequence). The CDR3 sequence is 15 residues long. The ends were cut back, 6 bases at V and 3 bases at J, with 18 bases in the middle. As DNA, the CDR3 is TGTGCCAGTAGCCTACGCCAGCGAGGGGTCTACGAGCAGTACTTC. It codes for CASSLRQRGVYEQYF.

This chain links TRBV2 with TRBJ1-1, with 7 bases matching TRBD1. The V gene end was trimmed by 6 bases and the J gene end by 2 bases; junction bases not matched to a gene: 9. This CDR3 contains 15 residues. The germline gives CDR1 SNHLY, CDR2 FYNNEI. The chain's CDR3 is CASRGGTVGNTEAFF. CDR3 nucleotides: TGTGCCAGCAGGGGGGGGACAGTGGGAAACACTGAAGCTTTCTTT.

The chain has TRBV4-1 and TRBJ2-3; D gene uncertain. This CDR3 comprises 15 residues. Trimming cost V 3 bases and J 2 bases, with 12 bases left between them. Germline loops: CDR1 MGHRA, CDR2 YSYEKL. CDR3 DNA: TGCGCCAGCAGCCACGGAGTCAAATACACAGATACGCAGTATTTT. Its protein product is CASSHGVKYTDTQYF.

This clone was seen more than once but under ten times. The gene calls are TRBV5-6 and TRBJ2-3, with 8 bases identical to TRBD1. The CDR3 totals 16 residues. Per the germline V gene, CDR1 is SGHDT and CDR2 is YYEEEE. The ends lost 0 bases at V and 3 bases at J; junction bases unmatched: 6. The CDR3 here is CASSLVEDRATDTQYF. CDR3 DNA: TGTGCCAGCAGCTTGGTCGAGGACAGGGCAACAGATACGCAGTATTTT.

The rearrangement joins TRBV5-8 to TRBJ2-3; 11 bases agree with TRBD2. Germline CDR1 reads SGHTS; CDR2 reads YDEGEE. CDR3 size: 16 residues. Trimming took 4 bases from V and 2 from J; bases not matched to a gene: 6. The DNA of the CDR3 is TGTGCCAGCAGCCCAGGGACTAGCGGATTCACAGATACGCAGTATTTT. It specifies CASSPGTSGFTDTQYF. Full variable domain (outside the CDR3, taken from reference TRBV5-8 and TRBJ2-3): EAGVTQSPTHLIKTRGQQATLRCSPISGHTSVYWYQQALGLGLQFLLWYDEGEERNRGNFPPRFSGRQFPNYSSELNVNALELEDSALYLCASSPGTSGFTDTQYFGPGTRLTVL.

This rearrangement joins TRBV7-2 to TRBJ2-7; D remains ambiguous. Per the germline V gene, CDR1 is SGHTA and CDR2 is FQGNSA. V was pared by 2 bases and J by 2 bases, with 10 bases between. There are 14 residues in the CDR3. CDR3: CASSLLVPPYEQYF. The CDR3 DNA sequence: TGTGCCAGCAGCTTACTGGTGCCCCCCTACGAGCAGTACTTC.

CDR3 nucleotide sequence: TGTGCCAGTAGACCGGACAGGATTTATTCCTCAACTAATGAAAAACTGTTTTTT. Its protein is CASRPDRIYSSTNEKLFF. This sequence joins TRBV19 and TRBJ1-4, with TRBD1 matching 7 bases. CDR3 length: 18 residues. Germline lookup yields CDR1 LNHDA and CDR2 SQIVND (reference sequence). J lost 0 bases, V lost 6 bases, and 13 bases had no gene match.

The chain is built from TRBV29-1 and TRBJ2-7; a possible D gene is TRBD1 (6 bases). The ends were cut back, 7 bases at V and 3 bases at J, with 13 bases in the middle. Germline CDR1 SQVTM, CDR2 ANQGSEA. This CDR3 comprises 12 residues. CDR3 amino acids: CSATGTRYEQYF. The CDR3 DNA reads as TGCAGCGCGACCGGGACACGCTACGAGCAGTACTTC.

The chain combines TRBV2 with TRBJ2-1; 11 bases agree with TRBD2. The CDR3 consists of 15 residues. Trimming at V came to 4 bases and at J to 4 bases, leaving 3 bases not matched to a gene. Germline CDR1 reads SNHLY; CDR2 reads FYNNEI. This CDR3 reads CASSAGTSGYNEQFF. The CDR3 DNA is TGTGCCAGCAGTGCCGGGACTAGCGGTTACAATGAGCAGTTCTTC.

This chain connects TRBV5-4 to TRBJ1-4; no firm D call. The germline CDR1 and CDR2 sequences are SGHNT and YYREEE (reference sequence). V shed 3 bases and J shed 0 bases, with 9 bases lying between them. The CDR3 is 15 residues long. In DNA, the CDR3 is TGTGCCAGCAGCTGGAACCCTGCAACTAATGAAAAACTGTTTTTT. Translated, it gives CASSWNPATNEKLFF.

The genes are TRBV28 and TRBJ2-5, with unresolved D. The CDR3 is 13 amino acids. The V and J ends lost 4 bases and 5 bases respectively, with 11 bases between them. The germline CDR1 and CDR2 sequences are MDHEN and SYDVKM. The CDR3 DNA is TGTGCCAGCAGTTCACCTCTCCAGGAGACCCAGTACTTC. Translation gives CASSSPLQETQYF.

The chain joins TRBV30 to TRBJ2-5; TRBD1 matches 7 bases. V lost 3 bases to trimming and J lost 5 bases; unmatched junction nucleotides: 3. Germline CDR1 GTSNPN, CDR2 SVGIG (reference sequence). This CDR3 spans 12 amino acids. For the CDR3, the DNA is TGTGCCTGGAGACAGGGGTTCGAGACCCAGTACTTC. It encodes CAWRQGFETQYF.

Only one count was recorded for this clone. This rearrangement joins TRBV15 to TRBJ1-2, with D uncertain. The CDR3 spans 12 residues. Trimming stripped 5 bases from V and 6 bases from J, with 10 bases between. Germline lookup yields CDR1 LNHNV and CDR2 YYDKDF (reference sequence). CDR3 nucleotide sequence: TGTGCCACCAGCCGGAGGTCGGATGGCTACACCTTC. Its translation: CATSRRSDGYTF. The variable domain in full, completed from reference TRBV15 and TRBJ1-2, reads DAMVIQNPRYQVTQFGKPVTLSCSQTLNHNVMYWYQQKSSQAPKLLFHYYDKDFNNEADTPDNFQSRRPNTSFCFLDIRSPGLGDTAMYLCATSRRSDGYTFGSGTRLTVV.

V gene TRBV7-8 combines with J gene TRBJ1-1; D may be TRBD1 (6 bases). CDR1 is SGHVS and CDR2 is FQNEAQ in the germline V gene. The CDR3 runs to 12 residues. Trimming shortened V by 5 bases and J by 11 bases, and 15 bases separated the two germline ends. Here the CDR3 DNA reads TGTGCCAGCAGCCAGCCAGGACAGAAGGCTTTCTTT. It translates to CASSQPGQKAFF.

V usage is TRBV6-5 and J usage is TRBJ2-2; 8 positions agree with TRBD2. The CDR3 contains 14 residues. Trimming took 6 bases from V and 6 from J; bases not matched to a gene: 6. CDR1 and CDR2 (germline): MNHEY, SVGAGI. The CDR3 loop is CASRIGLAAGELFF. The CDR3 DNA reads as TGTGCCAGCAGAATAGGACTAGCCGCCGGGGAGCTGTTTTTT.

This chain connects TRBV7-9 to TRBJ1-4; 9 nucleotides line up with TRBD1. Germline-derived CDR1 and CDR2 are SEHNR and FQNEAQ (reference sequence). The CDR3 length is 13 residues. J lost 7 bases, V lost 10 bases, and 7 bases had no gene match. The CDR3 region has the DNA TGTGCCATCACAGGGGGCGCGATTGAAAAACTGTTTTTT. It specifies CAITGGAIEKLFF.